These 27 T cell receptor beta chains were sequenced from one sample in a study of memory CD4+ T cells and cytomegalovirus serostatus. Single viable CD3+CD4+CD8-CD45RO+ cells were sorted as the memory CD4+ T cells. Sequencing was performed with immunoSEQ multiplex PCR; in TCRdb, only in-frame clones are kept and a portion is missing. The sample has around 38,000 clones; over 60% are singletons. The source material was memory CD4+ T cells from blood. The source of these receptors is an adult in good health and CMV-seronegative.

The chain employs TRBV28 and TRBJ2-5; D is unresolved. The CDR3 runs to 14 residues. V was trimmed by 6 bases and J by 2 bases, leaving 13 bases between them. Germline CDR1 and CDR2: MDHEN and SYDVKM. The DNA for the CDR3 is TGTGCCAGCAGCGCCTACTACAGTCAAGAGACCCAGTACTTC. This translates into CASSAYYSQETQYF.

The chain joins TRBV5-5 to TRBJ2-1, with 8 positions matching TRBD2. CDR1 SGHKS and CDR2 YYEKEE come from the germline V gene (reference sequence). Trimming at V came to 2 bases and at J to 7 bases, leaving 5 bases not matched to a gene. This CDR3 spans 14 amino acids. In DNA, the CDR3 is TGTGCCAGCAGCTTTGGGACTAGACGAAATGAGCAGTTCTTC. The encoded protein is CASSFGTRRNEQFF. Supplemented by reference TRBV5-5 and TRBJ2-1, the full variable domain reads DAGVTQSPTHLIKTRGQQVTLRCSPISGHKSVSWYQQVLGQGPQFIFQYYEKEERGRGNFPDRFSARQFPNYSSELNVNALLLGDSALYLCASSFGTRRNEQFFGPGTRLTVL.

The chain employs TRBV19 and TRBJ1-2; D unresolved. This CDR3 has 14 residues. Germline CDR1 reads LNHDA; CDR2 reads SQIVND (reference sequence). Trimming left V 2 bases short and J 2 bases short, with 9 bases between. The CDR3 reads CASSISAENYGYTF. The CDR3 DNA is TGTGCCAGTAGTATAAGCGCGGAGAACTATGGCTACACCTTC.

The chain carries TRBV4-3 and TRBJ1-1, with TRBD1 matching 10 bases. J gave up 4 bases and V 4 bases, and 6 bases lay outside the gene matches. Germline V gene data show CDR1 as LGHNA and CDR2 as YSLEER. The CDR3 is 15 amino acids. CDR3 DNA: TGCGCCAGCAGCCTCCGACAGGGGGCCGGCACTGAAGCTTTCTTT. This translates into CASSLRQGAGTEAFF.

The chain joins TRBV30 to TRBJ2-3; 7 bases line up with TRBD2. V lost 1 base to trimming and J lost 2 bases; unmatched junction nucleotides: 9. The CDR3 is made up of 16 amino acids. CDR1 is GTSNPN and CDR2 is SVGIG in the germline V gene (reference sequence). The CDR3 spells CAWSAGWRDYTDTQYF. The CDR3 DNA reads TGTGCCTGGAGTGCGGGTTGGCGGGACTACACAGATACGCAGTATTTT.

This rearrangement joins TRBV20-1 to TRBJ1-1; no clear D gene. The CDR3 covers 11 residues. V was trimmed by 3 bases and J by 3 bases, leaving 5 bases between them. Germline assignment: CDR1 DFQATT and CDR2 SNEGSKA (reference sequence). The CDR3 reads CSASGDTEAFF. Written as DNA, the CDR3 is TGCAGTGCTAGCGGGGACACTGAAGCTTTCTTT.

V usage is TRBV21-1 and J usage is TRBJ2-2; TRBD1, the D gene given by the table, was not confirmed from the DNA. TRBV21-1 counts as a pseudogene. The CDR3 covers 17 residues. The CDR3 nucleotides read TGTGCCATCCGAAAAGCCGGGACAGGGGAAAGATACGGGGAGCTGTTTTTT. The encoded protein is CAIRKAGTGERYGELFF.

This clone was counted a few times. Different DNA sequences within this sample yield the same CDR3. The chain has TRBV20-1 and TRBJ2-5; D ambiguous. The CDR3 runs 11 residues. Germline CDR1 and CDR2: DFQATT and SNEGSKA (reference sequence). Trimming stripped 6 bases from V and 0 bases from J, with 5 bases between. The CDR3 coding sequence is TGCAGTGCCGAGTACCAAGAGACCCAGTACTTC. This encodes CSAEYQETQYF.

V and J are TRBV7-3 and TRBJ2-6; unclear D gene. This CDR3 is built from 18 residues. Per germline, CDR1 SGHTA and CDR2 FQGTGA. Trimming left V 5 bases short and J 3 bases short, with 20 bases between. CDR3 loop: CASSPATVRVGGANVLTF. In nucleotides, the CDR3 is TGTGCCAGCAGCCCGGCAACAGTCCGTGTAGGTGGGGCCAACGTCCTGACTTTC.

V is TRBV9 and J is TRBJ2-7; tentative D call: TRBD2 (6 bases). The germline gives CDR1 SGDLS, CDR2 YYNGEE. V was clipped by 4 bases and J by 4 bases, with 18 bases between them. CDR3 size: 15 residues. The CDR3 nucleotides are TGTGCCAGCAGCCCTACGGCGCGGGGTAATTACGAGCAGTACTTC. This translates into CASSPTARGNYEQYF.

This clone was observed a few times. The chain carries TRBV5-6 and TRBJ2-3, with a weak D call TRBD1 (5 bases). V was clipped by 1 base and J by 4 bases, with 7 bases between them. CDR1 SGHDT and CDR2 YYEEEE come from the germline V gene. This CDR3 is 13 amino acids long. CDR3 sequence (DNA): TGTGCCAGCAGCTTGTCAGGGCCAGATACGCAGTATTTT. Its translation: CASSLSGPDTQYF.

The chain employs TRBV29-1 and TRBJ2-6; a weak D match, TRBD2 (6 bases). From germline, CDR1 is SQVTM and CDR2 ANQGSEA. CDR3 size: 15 residues. V lost 3 bases to trimming and J lost 0 bases, with 9 bases between them. The CDR3 here is CSVEEGRSGANVLTF. The DNA for the CDR3 is TGCAGCGTTGAGGAGGGGCGCTCTGGGGCCAACGTCCTGACTTTC.

V is TRBV30 and J is TRBJ1-2, with D perhaps TRBD1 (6 bases). CDR1 and CDR2 from the germline V gene are GTSNPN and SVGIG (reference sequence). V shed 3 bases and J shed 6 bases, with 11 bases lying between them. This CDR3 comprises 12 residues. The CDR3 DNA sequence: TGTGCCTGGAGGGGGGGGCATAATGGCTACACCTTC. It encodes CAWRGGHNGYTF.

The CDR3 DNA sequence: TGCGCCAGCAGCCAAGACTTTGGGGGCACCGGGGAGCTGTTTTTT. As protein: CASSQDFGGTGELFF. V usage is TRBV4-3 and J usage is TRBJ2-2, with D possibly being TRBD1 or TRBD2 (5 bases each). Germline values: CDR1 LGHNA, CDR2 YSLEER. Trimming removed 0 bases at V and 4 bases at J, with 9 bases between. The CDR3 has 15 amino acids.

J is TRBJ1-1 and V is TRBV7-9; possibly TRBD1 for D (6 bases). The CDR3 extends over 13 amino acids. Per germline, CDR1 SEHNR and CDR2 FQNEAQ (reference sequence). V dropped 5 bases and J dropped 8 bases, with 15 bases sitting between them. The CDR3, as DNA: TGTGCCAGCAGCCAAACAGGGTCCTCCGAAGCTTTCTTT. Amino acids: CASSQTGSSEAFF.

This rearrangement joins TRBV7-3 to TRBJ2-7, with 7 bases that match TRBD2. J gave up 1 base and V 4 bases, and 4 bases lay outside the gene matches. The germline CDR1 and CDR2 sequences are SGHTA and FQGTGA. The CDR3 sequence is 14 residues long. CDR3 protein: CASSSSGESYEQYF. CDR3 nucleotides: TGTGCCAGCAGCTCCAGCGGGGAATCCTACGAGCAGTACTTC.

This chain uses TRBV27 with TRBJ2-5, with D perhaps matching TRBD1 (6 bases). The V end lost 3 bases, the J end lost 2 bases, and 10 bases lay between the germline ends. The CDR3 runs to 14 residues. CDR1 and CDR2 (germline): MNHEY, SMNVEV (reference sequence). The CDR3 DNA is TGTGCCAGCAGTTTCGGTCAGGGGCAAGAGACCCAGTACTTC. It translates to CASSFGQGQETQYF.

In its sample, this clone is medium-sized. The chain is built from TRBV5-1 and TRBJ2-1, with a tentative D call TRBD2 (5 bases). The V end lost 4 bases, the J end lost 9 bases, and 20 bases lay between the germline ends. Germline V gene sequence: CDR1 SGHRS, CDR2 YFSETQ. The length of the CDR3 is 15 residues. CDR3 sequence (DNA): TGCGCCAGCAGCCTGGACGGGATGCCTCGGGGTGAGCAGTTCTTC. Its translation: CASSLDGMPRGEQFF.

The gene calls are TRBV6-1 and TRBJ2-4; D possibly uses TRBD1 or TRBD2 (5 bases each). V gave up 0 bases and J gave up 9 bases, with 12 bases separating them. CDR1 and CDR2 (germline): MNHNS, SASEGT. The length of the CDR3 is 14 residues. The CDR3 DNA reads as TGTGCCAGCAGTGAAGCAGGGGAGAGGGTCATTCAGTACTTC. Its protein is CASSEAGERVIQYF.

The chain employs TRBV5-8 and TRBJ2-3, with D perhaps being TRBD1 or TRBD2 (5 bases each). Trimming shortened V by 10 bases and J by 2 bases, and 14 bases separated the two germline ends. The CDR3 runs to 13 residues. CDR1 is SGHTS and CDR2 is YDEGEE in the germline V gene. DNA of the CDR3: TGTGCCCATGGACGGGACCCCACAGATACGCAGTATTTT. As protein: CAHGRDPTDTQYF. Combining the CDR3 with reference TRBV5-8 and TRBJ2-3 gives the whole variable domain EAGVTQSPTHLIKTRGQQATLRCSPISGHTSVYWYQQALGLGLQFLLWYDEGEERNRGNFPPRFSGRQFPNYSSELNVNALELEDSALYLCAHGRDPTDTQYFGPGTRLTVL.

The rearrangement links TRBV9 to TRBJ2-3, with 13 bases identical to TRBD2. The CDR3 is 16 residues long. Germline loops: CDR1 SGDLS, CDR2 YYNGEE. Trimming cost V 3 bases and J 0 bases; bases outside gene matches: 1. This CDR3 reads CASSGLAGGSTDTQYF. The CDR3 DNA reads TGTGCCAGCAGCGGACTAGCGGGAGGAAGCACAGATACGCAGTATTTT.

The J gene is TRBJ2-7, the V gene TRBV29-1; 13 positions agree with TRBD2. Per the germline V gene, CDR1 is SQVTM and CDR2 is ANQGSEA. There are 13 residues in the CDR3. Trimming at V came to 4 bases and at J to 9 bases, leaving 6 bases not matched to a gene. The CDR3 region is CSVVLAGGRGQYF. CDR3 coding DNA: TGCAGCGTTGTACTAGCGGGAGGGCGAGGGCAGTACTTC.

This chain connects TRBV30 to TRBJ2-1, with 7 bases fitting TRBD1. V dropped 8 bases and J dropped 0; count of bases not matched to a gene: 4. There are 13 residues in the CDR3. Germline V CDR1 and CDR2: GTSNPN, SVGIG (reference sequence). CDR3 nucleotides: TGTGCCGGTGGGACAGACTCCTACAATGAGCAGTTCTTC. Translating gives CAGGTDSYNEQFF. The full variable domain, with the rest looked up from reference TRBV30 and TRBJ2-1, is SQTIHQWPATLVQPVGSPLSLECTVEGTSNPNLYWYRQAAGRGLQLLFYSVGIGQISSEVPQNLSASRPQDRQFILSSKKLLLSDSGFYLCAGGTDSYNEQFFGPGTRLTVL.

This chain connects TRBV7-8 to TRBJ1-1; D remains ambiguous. The CDR3 contains 15 residues. Trimming left V 0 bases short and J 1 base short, with 9 bases between. Germline CDR1 and CDR2: SGHVS and FQNEAQ. This chain's CDR3 is CASSLALGANTEAFF. Here the CDR3 DNA reads TGTGCCAGCAGCTTAGCGCTCGGCGCGAACACTGAAGCTTTCTTT.

The genes are TRBV18 and TRBJ2-5, with 7 bases matching TRBD1. The CDR3 has 14 residues. Germline V gives CDR1 KGHSH, CDR2 LQKENI. After removal of 1 base from V and 5 bases from J, the junction contained 4 bases not matched to a gene. CDR3 DNA: TGTGCCAGCTCACCACAGGGGGCGGATGAGACCCAGTACTTC. It yields the protein CASSPQGADETQYF.

V usage is TRBV7-8 and J usage is TRBJ2-5, with D unclear. The V end was cut by 0 bases, the J end by 4 bases, with 12 bases between. The CDR3 has 15 amino acids. Per the germline V gene, CDR1 is SGHVS and CDR2 is FQNEAQ. The CDR3 loop is CASSLALGGIETQYF. CDR3 DNA sequence: TGTGCCAGCAGCTTAGCGCTTGGCGGCATAGAGACCCAGTACTTC.

The rearrangement joins TRBV6-1 to TRBJ2-1, with 10 nucleotides matching TRBD2. CDR1 is MNHNS, CDR2 SASEGT, per germline. The junction had 11 bases not matched to a gene; V was cut back by 0 bases and J by 9 bases. This CDR3 spans 17 amino acids. Written as DNA, the CDR3 is TGTGCCAGCAGTGAAGCGGCGGGGATAGCGGGAGGAGGTGAGCAGTTCTTC. Its translation: CASSEAAGIAGGGEQFF.